This T cell receptor beta chain was obtained from a study of identical twins (dated by TCRdb to the mid-2010s). Background on the whole study: The study deep-sequenced TCR alpha and beta repertoires from monozygotic twins, unrelated adults of various ages and cord blood to test whether fetal clonotypes persist. Replicate twin experiments were performed at different times using different library preparation protocols to rule out contamination. Broad study findings and their caveats: Invariant T cells such as MAIT and iNKT could partly confound zero-insertion analyses, although diverse VJ usage argued against such confounding for most clonotypes. Because the same donors could not be followed over many years, conclusions were based on cross-sectional statistical analysis. Excess twin sharing in beta out-of-frame sequences was weaker because fewer shared sequences lowered the signal-to-noise ratio. Compared with coincidental sharing between unrelated individuals, an excess of low generation-probability sequences was observed among out-of-frame TCR alpha sequences shared between twins. Abundant cord blood beta clonotypes carried fewer insertions; young adult naive repertoires showed a weaker similar trend, while memory repertoires showed none. Recombination models systematically underestimated out-of-frame TCR alpha sharing in monozygotic twins but agreed with sharing between unrelated individuals.

Every donor in the study was a healthy Caucasian. Three unrelated non-twin adults were also sequenced: a male aged 18 to 30, a male aged 50 to 59 and a female aged 50 to 59. Using Miltenyi CD45RO+ enrichment and human naive T-cell isolation kits, memory (CD45RO+) and naive T cells were isolated from PBMC. On this clonotype itself: No cognate antigen has been identified for it. One base away there is no much larger clone; base qualities are not given.

The CDR3 numbers 13 residues from cysteine through phenylalanine. The CDR3 DNA has 39 bases and is translated from base 1. Trimming costs V 1 base and J 7 bases, and their ends lie 8 bases apart. The germline V gene sets CDR1 to MGHRA and CDR2 to YSYEKL. The protocol used for the library was 5' RACE. The run used an Illumina HiSeq 2000. A universal primer binding site was added through template switching, and the final cDNA carried a unique molecular identifier so that TCR cDNA molecules could be counted accurately. Specific primers in the conserved constant-segment region were used to synthesize first-strand cDNA for the TCR alpha and beta chains. To control for contamination, every cDNA library carried two barcodes: a SMART-Mk sample barcode plus Illumina barcodes. TruSeq adapter sequences, together with Illumina sample barcodes, were added in two successive PCR steps. TCR alpha and beta cDNA libraries were sequenced on the Illumina HiSeq platform with custom primers. The authors' analysis ran thus. MiGEC was used to process raw reads and extract unique molecular identifiers, and MiXCR was used to find CDR3 positions. Recombination models were inferred per individual with the repgenHMM and IGoR tools using an EM algorithm. Shared clonotype analysis was performed with the tcR package in R, normalizing sharing by the product of cloneset sizes. To study raw recombination without the effects of thymic and clonal selection, out-of-frame nonproductive sequences were analyzed. Clones were called with MiXCR by TCRdb after fastp trimmed the public reads at Q25, and only in-frame beta chains were retained. All rows with the same CDR3 protein become a single entry with the most common DNA and genes. TCRdb, not the original authors, processed these V and J calls. The sample data list some 330,000 distinct CDR3 sequences, and 9% to 10% of these were observed just once. Under 10% of the sample goes to the ten largest clones.

The sample was naive T cells sorted from blood. Read against the paper, the sample's cell subset or site label means: cells isolated with a human naive T-cell isolation kit. The receptor's source is a woman aged 45-60 years in good health. The chain uses TRBV4-1 and TRBJ2-1; the D gene lacks a confident call. CDR3 protein: CASSQVGRNEQFF. The DNA reads as follows: TGCGCCAGCAGCCAAGTAGGTAGAAATGAGCAGTTCTTC.